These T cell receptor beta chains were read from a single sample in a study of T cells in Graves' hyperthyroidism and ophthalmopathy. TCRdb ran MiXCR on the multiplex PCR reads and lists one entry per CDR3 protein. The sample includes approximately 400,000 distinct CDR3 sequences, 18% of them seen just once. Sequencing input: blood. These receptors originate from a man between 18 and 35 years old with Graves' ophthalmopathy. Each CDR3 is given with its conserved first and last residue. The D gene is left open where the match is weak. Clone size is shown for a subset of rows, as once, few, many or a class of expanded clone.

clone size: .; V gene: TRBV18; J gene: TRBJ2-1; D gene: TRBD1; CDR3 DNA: TGTGCCAGCTCAGCAGGGGACAGGGTCTACAATGAGCAGTTCTTC; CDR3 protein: CASSAGDRVYNEQFF
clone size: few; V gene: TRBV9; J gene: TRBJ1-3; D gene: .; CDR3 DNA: TGTGCCAGCAGCGTAGGGCTTAGCTCTGGAAACACCATATATTTT; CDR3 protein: CASSVGLSSGNTIYF
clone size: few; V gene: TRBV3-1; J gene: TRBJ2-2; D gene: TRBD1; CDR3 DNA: TGTGCCAGCAGCCAACCGGGACAGGGGGTCGACGGGGAGCTGTTTTTT; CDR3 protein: CASSQPGQGVDGELFF
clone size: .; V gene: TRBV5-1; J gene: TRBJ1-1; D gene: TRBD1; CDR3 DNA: TGCGCCAGCAGCTCCGGGACAGGGAAGGACACTGAAGCTTTCTTT; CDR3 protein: CASSSGTGKDTEAFF
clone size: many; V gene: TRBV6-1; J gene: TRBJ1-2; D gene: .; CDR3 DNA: TGTGCCAGCCTGCCACCGCAACCCCGTGGCTACACCTTC; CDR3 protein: CASLPPQPRGYTF
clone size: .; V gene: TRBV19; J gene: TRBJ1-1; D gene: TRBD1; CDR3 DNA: TGTGCCAGTCAAAGGACAGGGGGCCGTGGCACTGAAGCTTTCTTT; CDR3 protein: CASQRTGGRGTEAFF
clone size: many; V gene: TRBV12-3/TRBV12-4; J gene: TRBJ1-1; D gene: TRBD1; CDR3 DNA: TGTGCCAGCAGTACAACAGGGGGTCACACTGAAGCTTTCTTT; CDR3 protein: CASSTTGGHTEAFF
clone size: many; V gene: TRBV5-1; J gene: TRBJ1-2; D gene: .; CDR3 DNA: TGCGCCAGCAGCTCCCCGACGGATAACTATGGCTACACCTTC; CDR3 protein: CASSSPTDNYGYTF
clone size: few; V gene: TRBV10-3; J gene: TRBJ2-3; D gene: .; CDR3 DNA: TGTGCCATCAGTGAGTCCTACTACCCCGCTAGCACAGATACGCAGTATTTT; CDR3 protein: CAISESYYPASTDTQYF
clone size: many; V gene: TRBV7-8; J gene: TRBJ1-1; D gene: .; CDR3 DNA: TGTGCCAGCAGCTTACAACGATTCGAGAACACTGAAGCTTTCTTT; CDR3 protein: CASSLQRFENTEAFF
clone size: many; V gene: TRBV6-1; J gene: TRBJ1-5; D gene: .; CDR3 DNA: TGTGCCAGCACCCTATCCAGCAATCAGCCCCAGCATTTT; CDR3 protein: CASTLSSNQPQHF
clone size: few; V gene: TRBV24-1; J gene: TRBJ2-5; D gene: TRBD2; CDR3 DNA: TGTGCCACCTCCGGGTCCTTACTAGCGGGGGCGGAGACCCAGTACTTC; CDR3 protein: CATSGSLLAGAETQYF
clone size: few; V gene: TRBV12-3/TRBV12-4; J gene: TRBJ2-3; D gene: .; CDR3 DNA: TGTGCCCAGGCGGCAGGGCTTAGAGATACGCAGTATTTT; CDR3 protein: CAQAAGLRDTQYF
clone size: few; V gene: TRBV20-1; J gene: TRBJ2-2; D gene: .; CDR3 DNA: TGCAGTGCTACTACCCTCGACAGCTACACCGGGGAGCTGTTTTTT; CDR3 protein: CSATTLDSYTGELFF
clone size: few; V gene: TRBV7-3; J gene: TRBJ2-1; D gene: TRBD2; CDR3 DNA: TGCGCCAGCAGCCAAGAAAGAGGGACTAGCGGGTGGGGGCAGTTCTTC; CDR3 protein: CASSQERGTSGWGQFF
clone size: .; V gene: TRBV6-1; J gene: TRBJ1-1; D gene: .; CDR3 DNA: TGTGCCAGCAGAGGTGACAGAGAGAACACTGAAGCTTTCTTT; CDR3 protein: CASRGDRENTEAFF
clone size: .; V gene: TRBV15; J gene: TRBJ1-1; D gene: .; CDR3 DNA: TGTGCCACCAGCAGCGGCAGGGCGAACACTGAAGCTTTCTTT; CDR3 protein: CATSSGRANTEAFF
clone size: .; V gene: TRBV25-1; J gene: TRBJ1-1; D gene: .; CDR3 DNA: TGTGCCAGCAGTGTATTGGGCAGGACCGCTGAAGCTTTCTTT; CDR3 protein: CASSVLGRTAEAFF
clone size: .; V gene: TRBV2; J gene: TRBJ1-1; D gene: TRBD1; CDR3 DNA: TGTGCCAGCAGGGTAGACAGGGGGCTTGAAGCTTTCTTT; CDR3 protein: CASRVDRGLEAFF
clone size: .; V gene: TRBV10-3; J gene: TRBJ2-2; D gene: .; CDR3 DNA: TGTGCCATCAGCGCAGGGAAGTCTAACACCGGGGGGCTGTTTTTT; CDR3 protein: CAISAGKSNTGGLFF
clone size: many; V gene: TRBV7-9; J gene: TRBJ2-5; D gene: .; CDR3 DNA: TGTGCCAGCAGCTTATCTGACACCGAAGGTACCCAGTACTTC; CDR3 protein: CASSLSDTEGTQYF
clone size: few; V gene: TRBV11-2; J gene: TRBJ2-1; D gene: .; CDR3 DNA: TGTGCCAGCATTTTACAGGGATACTCCTACAATGAGCAGTTCTTC; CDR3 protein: CASILQGYSYNEQFF
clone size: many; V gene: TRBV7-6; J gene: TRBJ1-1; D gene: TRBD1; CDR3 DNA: TGTGCCAGCAGCTTAGAGGGCAGGGGGCTGGGGACTGAAGCTTTCTTT; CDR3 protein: CASSLEGRGLGTEAFF
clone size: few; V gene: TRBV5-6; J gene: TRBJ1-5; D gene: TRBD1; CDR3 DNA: TGTGCCAGCAGCTCGTTCCGGGCCACAGGGGAGGAGGATCAGCCCCAGCATTTT; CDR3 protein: CASSSFRATGEEDQPQHF
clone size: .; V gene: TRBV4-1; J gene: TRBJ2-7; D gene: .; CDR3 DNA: TGCGCCAGCAGCCAACCGACAGAAGGCTACGAGCAGTACTTC; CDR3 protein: CASSQPTEGYEQYF
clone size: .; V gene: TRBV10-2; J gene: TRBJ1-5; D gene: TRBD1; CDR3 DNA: TGCGCCAGCAGTGAGCCGACAGGGGGCGGGGGTCAGCCCCAGCATTTT; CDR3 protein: CASSEPTGGGGQPQHF
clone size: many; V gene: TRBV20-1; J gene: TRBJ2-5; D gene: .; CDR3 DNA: TGCAGTGCTAACCTTGTGCCGCACAGGGAAGAGACCCAGTACTTC; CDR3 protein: CSANLVPHREETQYF
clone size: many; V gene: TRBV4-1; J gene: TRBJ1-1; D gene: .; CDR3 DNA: TGCGCCAGCAGCCAAGGGGAGGGGGACACTGAAGCTTTCTTT; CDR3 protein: CASSQGEGDTEAFF
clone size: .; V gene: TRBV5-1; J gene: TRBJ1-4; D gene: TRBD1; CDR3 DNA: TGCGCCAGCAGCTTGGCGGGACAGCAAAATGAAAAACTGTTTTTT; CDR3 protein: CASSLAGQQNEKLFF
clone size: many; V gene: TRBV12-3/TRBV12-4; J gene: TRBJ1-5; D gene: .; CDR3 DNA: TGTGCCAGCAGCCCCGGGACTTCTGATAGCAATCAGCCCCAGCATTTT; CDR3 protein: CASSPGTSDSNQPQHF
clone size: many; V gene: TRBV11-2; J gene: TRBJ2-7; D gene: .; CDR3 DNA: TGTGCCAGCAGCTTATGGAACTACGAGCAGTACTTC; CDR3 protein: CASSLWNYEQYF
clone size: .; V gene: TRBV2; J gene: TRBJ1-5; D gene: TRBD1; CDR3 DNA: TGTGCCAGCAGTCAGGGGGCCCGGCAGCCCCAGCATTTT; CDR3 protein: CASSQGARQPQHF
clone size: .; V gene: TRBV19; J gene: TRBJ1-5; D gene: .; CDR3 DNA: TGTGCCAGTAGACCGGCGGACAGCCCAGCTTTTTTGAGCAATCAGCCCCAGCATTTT; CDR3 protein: CASRPADSPAFLSNQPQHF
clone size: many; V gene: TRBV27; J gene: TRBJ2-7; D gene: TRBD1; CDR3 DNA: TGTGCCAGCAGTTCGACCGGGACAGGAGGCTACGAGCAGTACTTC; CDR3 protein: CASSSTGTGGYEQYF
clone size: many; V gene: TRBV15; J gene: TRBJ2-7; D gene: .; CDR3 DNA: TGTGCCACCAGCTCCGACAGGAGCTCCTACGAGCAGTACTTC; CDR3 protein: CATSSDRSSYEQYF
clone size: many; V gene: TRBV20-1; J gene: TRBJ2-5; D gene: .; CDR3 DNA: TGCAGTGCACCTAGTGCAGGGAACCAAGAGACCCAGTACTTC; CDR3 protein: CSAPSAGNQETQYF
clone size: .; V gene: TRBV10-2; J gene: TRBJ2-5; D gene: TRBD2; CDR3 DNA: TGCGCCAGCAGATCATACAGCGGGGGGGGGGGCAGGGAGACCCAGTACTTC; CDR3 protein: CASRSYSGGGGRETQYF
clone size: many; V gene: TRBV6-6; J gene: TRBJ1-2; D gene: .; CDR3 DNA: TGTGCCAGCAGTTACGGCGGTGTCTCGCCCACGGGGGGCTACACCTTC; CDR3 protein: CASSYGGVSPTGGYTF
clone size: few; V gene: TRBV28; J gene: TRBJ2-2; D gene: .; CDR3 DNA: TGTGCCAGCACTTTAGGGACTGTAAGCACCGGGGAGCTGTTTTTT; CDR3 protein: CASTLGTVSTGELFF
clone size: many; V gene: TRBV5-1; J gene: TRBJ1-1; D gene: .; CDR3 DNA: TGCGCCAGCAGCTTGATGGGGCAGGGCACTGAAGCTTTCTTT; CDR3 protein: CASSLMGQGTEAFF
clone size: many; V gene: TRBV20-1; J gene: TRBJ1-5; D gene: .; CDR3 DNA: TGCAGTGCTAGGGCAGGGGATGGCAATCAGCCCCAGCATTTT; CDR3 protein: CSARAGDGNQPQHF
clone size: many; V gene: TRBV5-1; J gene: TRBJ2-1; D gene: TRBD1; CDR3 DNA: TGCGCCAGCAGCCCTGACAGGGGCTCAGGGAATGAGCAGTTCTTC; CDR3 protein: CASSPDRGSGNEQFF
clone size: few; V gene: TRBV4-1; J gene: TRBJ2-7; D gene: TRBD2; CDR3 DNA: TGCGCCAGCAGCCTCGGGACTAGCGGGGGGCCCTTCTCCTACGAGCAGTACTTC; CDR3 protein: CASSLGTSGGPFSYEQYF
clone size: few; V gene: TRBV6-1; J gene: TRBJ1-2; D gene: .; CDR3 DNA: TGTGCCAGCAGTGAATTCAGCAGGGGTAGAGGGGGGGGCTACACCTTC; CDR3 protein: CASSEFSRGRGGGYTF
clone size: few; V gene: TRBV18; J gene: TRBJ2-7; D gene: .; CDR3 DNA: TGTGCCAGCTCCCCCGGGACGGGGGAGGAGCAGTACTTC; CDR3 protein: CASSPGTGEEQYF
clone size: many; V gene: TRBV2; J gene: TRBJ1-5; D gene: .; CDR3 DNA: TGTGCCAGCAGTTATAGGCAGGGATACCAGCCCCAGCATTTT; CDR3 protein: CASSYRQGYQPQHF
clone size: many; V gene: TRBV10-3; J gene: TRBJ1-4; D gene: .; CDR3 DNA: TGTGCCATCAGCCCCGGGACGCTTAATGAAAAACTGTTTTTT; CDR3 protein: CAISPGTLNEKLFF
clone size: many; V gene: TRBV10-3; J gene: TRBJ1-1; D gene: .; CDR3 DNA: TGTGCCATCAGTGAGTCGGTGGAGCCCACTGAAGCTTTCTTT; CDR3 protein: CAISESVEPTEAFF
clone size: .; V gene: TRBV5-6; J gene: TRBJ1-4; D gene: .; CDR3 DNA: TGTGCCAGCAGAACCGGACAGAATGGAGCGGAAAAACTGTTTTTT; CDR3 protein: CASRTGQNGAEKLFF
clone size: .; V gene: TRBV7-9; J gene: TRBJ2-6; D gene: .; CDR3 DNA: TGTGCCAGCAGCCCGGGCGCCTCTGGGGCCAACGTCCTGACTTTC; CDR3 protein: CASSPGASGANVLTF
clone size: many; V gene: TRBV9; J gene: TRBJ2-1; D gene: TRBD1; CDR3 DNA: TGTGCCAGCAGCGCCTGGACAGGGGGAGGTCTGCTTGAGCAGTTCTTC; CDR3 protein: CASSAWTGGGLLEQFF
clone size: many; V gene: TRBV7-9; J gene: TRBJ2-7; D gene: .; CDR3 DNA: TGTGCCAGCAGCTTGGGAACAGATTTGGTCTACGAGCAGTACTTC; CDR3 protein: CASSLGTDLVYEQYF
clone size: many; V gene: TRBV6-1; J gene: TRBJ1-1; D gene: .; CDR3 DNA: TGTGCCAGCACTCCCCCACCATTGGGGTTGAACACTGAAGCTTTCTTT; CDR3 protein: CASTPPPLGLNTEAFF